A single T cell receptor (beta chain) is shown here with its context. Its cognate antigen is unknown. Only in-frame clones appear in the TCRdb table, and some are missing; sequencing was by immunoSEQ multiplex PCR. The data show 150,000 to 200,000 clones, approximately 85% seen once. The data are from a study of cytomegalovirus exposure and HLA in healthy donors. Study-level results: Later, an analysis found that TCR clusters from the first cohort tended to co-occur in the approximately 130 validation repertoires. Cytomegalovirus status, reportedly, was diagnosed with high specificity and sensitivity by the classifier. A few CMV-associated chains were confirmed in vitro to be specific for CMV antigens.

V lost 3 bases to trimming and J lost 0 bases; unmatched junction nucleotides: 10. This CDR3 region has 17 residues. Germline-derived CDR1 and CDR2 are MNHEY and SMNVEV (reference sequence). This TCR derives from a woman younger than 30 in good health and CMV-seronegative. This chain joins TRBV27 and TRBJ1-2; 7 positions match TRBD1. The sample was PBMCs. CDR3 sequence: CASSLGPGQRANYGYTF. The CDR3 DNA follows: TGTGCCAGCAGTTTGGGGCCGGGACAGCGAGCTAACTATGGCTACACCTTC.